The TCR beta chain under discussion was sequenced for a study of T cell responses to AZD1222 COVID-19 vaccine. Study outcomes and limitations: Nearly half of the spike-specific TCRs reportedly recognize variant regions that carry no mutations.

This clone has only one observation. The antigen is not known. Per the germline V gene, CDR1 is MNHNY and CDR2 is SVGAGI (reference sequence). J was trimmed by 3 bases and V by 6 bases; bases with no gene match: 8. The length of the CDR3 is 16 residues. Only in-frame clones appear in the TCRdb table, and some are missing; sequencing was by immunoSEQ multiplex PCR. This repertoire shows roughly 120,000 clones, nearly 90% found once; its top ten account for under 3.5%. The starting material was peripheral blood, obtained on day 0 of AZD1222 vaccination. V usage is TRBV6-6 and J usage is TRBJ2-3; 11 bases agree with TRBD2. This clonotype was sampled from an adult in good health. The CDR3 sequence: CASSRPGLAATDTQYF. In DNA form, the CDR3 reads TGTGCCAGCAGCCGACCGGGACTAGCGGCTACAGATACGCAGTATTTT.